Following are 16 T cell receptor beta chains from one sample sequenced in a study of monozygotic twins with inflammatory bowel disease. TCRdb derives one entry per CDR3 protein from the 5' RACE reads, leaving out DNA. The specimen's table records over 110,000 distinct CDR3 sequences. The sample was blood. The receptors originated from a human donor with ulcerative colitis or Crohn's disease, or a healthy co-twin of an affected twin (not recorded which).

The chain uses TRBV5-5 and TRBJ1-5; TCRdb returns TRBD1, unconfirmable since there is no DNA. The germline V gene has CDR1 SGHKS and CDR2 YYEKEE (reference sequence). There are 15 residues in the CDR3. The CDR3 sequence: CASSFLGQGNQPQHF.

The chain couples TRBV27 to TRBJ1-5; no DNA is available, so the TRBD1 call from TCRdb remains unchecked. Germline CDR1 reads MNHEY; CDR2 reads SMNVEV (reference sequence). The CDR3 runs to 15 residues. The CDR3 here is CASSLSSTGIQPQHF.

The chain couples TRBV27 to TRBJ2-7; checking the TCRdb D call of TRBD1 is not possible without DNA. Germline V gene data show CDR1 as MNHEY and CDR2 as SMNVEV (reference sequence). CDR3 length: 18 residues. This CDR3 is CASSLTSFGDRLTYEQYF.

CDR3: CSAIDGYEQYF. The chain has TRBV20-1 and TRBJ2-7. CDR1 is DFQATT and CDR2 is SNEGSKA in the germline V gene (reference sequence). CDR3 length: 11 residues.

The V call is TRBV7-9, the J call TRBJ2-7. CDR1 and CDR2 from the germline V gene are SEHNR and FQNEAQ (reference sequence). The CDR3 sequence is 13 residues long. This chain's CDR3 is CASTLSEPYEQYF. Full variable domain (rest looked up from reference TRBV7-9 and TRBJ2-7): DTGVSQNPRHKITKRGQNVTFRCDPISEHNRLYWYRQTLGQGPEFLTYFQNEAQLEKSRLLSDRFSAERPKGSFSTLEIQRTEQGDSAMYLCASTLSEPYEQYFGPGTRLTVT.

The chain uses TRBV20-1 and TRBJ1-5. Per the germline V gene, CDR1 is DFQATT and CDR2 is SNEGSKA (reference sequence). The CDR3 is 13 amino acids. CDR3 in amino acids: CSASRRGNQPQHF.

V and J are TRBV5-1 and TRBJ1-1; TCRdb reports TRBD1, a call that lacks DNA to check it against. Germline CDR1 is SGHRS and CDR2 is YFSETQ. This CDR3 has 15 residues. The CDR3 reads CASSFSIRGNTEAFF.

The chain recombines TRBV4-3 with TRBJ2-2; TCRdb gives TRBD1 as the D gene, but with no DNA this cannot be confirmed. CDR1 and CDR2 from the germline V gene are LGHNA and YSLEER. CDR3 length: 17 amino acids. CDR3 region: CASSHGMGHMSAGELFF.

The chain joins TRBV20-1 to TRBJ2-2; TCRdb designates TRBD1, a call that cannot be tested without DNA. This CDR3 spans 15 amino acids. The germline CDR1 and CDR2 sequences are DFQATT and SNEGSKA (reference sequence). The CDR3 loop reads CSAPPWGMNTGELFF.

The rearrangement links TRBV6-2 or TRBV6-3 to TRBJ2-4; TCRdb's assignment of TRBD1 cannot be checked, as there is no DNA. The CDR3 totals 11 residues. Germline V gene lookup returns CDR1 MNHEY and CDR2 SVGEGT. CDR3 sequence: CASNQGNIQYF.

The chain has TRBV28 and TRBJ2-7. The CDR3 is made up of 16 amino acids. Germline loops: CDR1 MDHEN, CDR2 SYDVKM. CDR3 residues: CASSFGFGRYSYEQYF.

The CDR3 loop is CASSLVDPANNQPQHF. This chain connects TRBV12-3 or TRBV12-4 to TRBJ1-5. This CDR3 contains 16 residues.

The chain employs TRBV7-2 and TRBJ1-1; the TRBD1 assignment by TCRdb is unverifiable without DNA. CDR3 length: 14 amino acids. CDR1 is SGHTA and CDR2 is FQGNSA in the germline V gene. CDR3 protein: CASSLYGGGTEAFF.

The chain combines TRBV29-1 with TRBJ2-5; with no DNA, the TCRdb D assignment of TRBD2 cannot be verified. Per germline, CDR1 SQVTM and CDR2 ANQGSEA. The CDR3 sequence is 13 residues long. CDR3 loop: CSVDPSGAETQYF.

The chain recombines TRBV7-6 with TRBJ2-1; checking the TCRdb D call of TRBD1 is not possible without DNA. In germline, CDR1 is SGHVS, CDR2 FNYEAQ. This CDR3 comprises 16 residues. CDR3 sequence: CASSFRNRGSHNEQFF.

This rearrangement joins TRBV10-3 to TRBJ1-6. Per the germline V gene, CDR1 is ENHRY and CDR2 is SYGVKD. The CDR3 covers 15 residues. CDR3 region: CAISELVAENSPLHF.